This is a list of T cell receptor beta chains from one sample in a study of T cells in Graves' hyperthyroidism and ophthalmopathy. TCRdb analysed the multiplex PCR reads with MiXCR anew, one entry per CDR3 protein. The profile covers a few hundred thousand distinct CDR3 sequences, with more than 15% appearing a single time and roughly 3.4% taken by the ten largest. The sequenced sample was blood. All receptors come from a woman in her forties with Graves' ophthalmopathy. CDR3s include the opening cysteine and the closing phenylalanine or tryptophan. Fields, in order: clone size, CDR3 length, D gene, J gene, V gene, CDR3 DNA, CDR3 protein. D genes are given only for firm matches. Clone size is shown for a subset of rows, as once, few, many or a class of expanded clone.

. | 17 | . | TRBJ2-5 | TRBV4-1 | TGCGCCAGCAGCCAAGAAATGGGGAGCAGGCATACGGAGACCCAGTACTTC | CASSQEMGSRHTETQYF
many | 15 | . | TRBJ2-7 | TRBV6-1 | TGTGCCAGCAGCCCAGGACAGACTACATCCTACGAGCAGTACTTC | CASSPGQTTSYEQYF
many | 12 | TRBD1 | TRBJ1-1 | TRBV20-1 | TGCAGTACGACAGGGAGGAGCACTGAAGCTTTCTTT | CSTTGRSTEAFF
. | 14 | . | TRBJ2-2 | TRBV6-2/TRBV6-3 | TGTGCCAGCAGGCTTAGGGTGGACACCGGGGAGCTGTTTTTT | CASRLRVDTGELFF
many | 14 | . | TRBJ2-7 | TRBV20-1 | TGCAGTGCTTTCGACAGGGGAGGGTTCTACGAGCAGTACTTC | CSAFDRGGFYEQYF
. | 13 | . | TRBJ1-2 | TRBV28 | TGTGCCAGCAGTTTTCATATGGTGGTCGGCTACACCTTC | CASSFHMVVGYTF
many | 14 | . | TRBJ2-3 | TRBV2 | TGTGCCAGCAGTGAGGGAATAGCGGCCGGGGCGCAGTATTTT | CASSEGIAAGAQYF
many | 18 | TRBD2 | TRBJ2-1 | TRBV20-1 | TGCAGTGCTAGAGATCCCCGACTAGCGGGAGGGCCGGTCAATGAGCAGTTCTTC | CSARDPRLAGGPVNEQFF
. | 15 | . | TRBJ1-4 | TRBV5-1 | TGCGCCAGCAGCCCGGACGGGGGACCGAATGAAAAACTGTTTTTT | CASSPDGGPNEKLFF
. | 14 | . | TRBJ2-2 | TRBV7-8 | TGTGCCAGCAGCTTACTCCCCTACACCGGGGAGCTGTTTTTT | CASSLLPYTGELFF
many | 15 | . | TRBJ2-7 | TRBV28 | TGTGCCAGCAGTCGGAATAAGGCAGCCACCTACGAGCAGTACTTC | CASSRNKAATYEQYF
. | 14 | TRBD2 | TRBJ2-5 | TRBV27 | TGTGCCAGCAGTACTAGCGGGAGTGGCGTGACCCAGTACTTC | CASSTSGSGVTQYF
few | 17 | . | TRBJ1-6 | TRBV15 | TGTGCCACCAGCAGAGGGGATCCGGGACTGACTAATTCACCCCTCCACTTT | CATSRGDPGLTNSPLHF
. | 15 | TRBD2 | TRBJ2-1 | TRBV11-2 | TGTGCCAGCAAATCGAGCGGGGGGACTGTAGATGAGCAGTTCTTC | CASKSSGGTVDEQFF
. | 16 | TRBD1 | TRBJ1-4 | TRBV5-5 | TGTGCCAGCCAGCCGGGACAGTTAACAACTAATGAAAAACTGTTTTTT | CASQPGQLTTNEKLFF
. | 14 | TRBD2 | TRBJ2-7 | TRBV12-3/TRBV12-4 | TGTGCCAGCGCCCCGACTAGCGGGAGAATAGAGCAGTACTTC | CASAPTSGRIEQYF
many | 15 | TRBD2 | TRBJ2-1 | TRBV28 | TGTGCCAGCAGTTTATCTCCTAGCGGGAGGCTTGAGCAGTTCTTC | CASSLSPSGRLEQFF
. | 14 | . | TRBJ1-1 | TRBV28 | TGTGCCAGCAGTAGGACAGCCGTGAACACTGAAGCTTTCTTT | CASSRTAVNTEAFF
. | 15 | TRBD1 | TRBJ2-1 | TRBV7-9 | TGTGCCAGCAGGCCTTCCGGGACAGGGTACAATGAGCAGTTCTTC | CASRPSGTGYNEQFF
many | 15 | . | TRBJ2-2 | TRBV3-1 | TGTGCCAGCAGCCAAGCCTCAGGGGACACCGGGGAGCTGTTTTTT | CASSQASGDTGELFF
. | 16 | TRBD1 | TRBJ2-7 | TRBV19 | TGTGCCACCTCTCAGGGGGCTCCAGCCATGACCTACGAGCAGTACTTC | CATSQGAPAMTYEQYF
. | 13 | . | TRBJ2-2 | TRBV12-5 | TGTGCTAGTGGCGACTCGAACACCGGGGAGCTGTTTTTT | CASGDSNTGELFF
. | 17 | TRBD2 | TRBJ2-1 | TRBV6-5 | TGTGCCAGCAGTCACATCTTGGGTGGGACTAGCGGCAATGAGCAGTTCTTC | CASSHILGGTSGNEQFF
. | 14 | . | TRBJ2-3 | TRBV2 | TGTGCCAGCAGGGGGGGACGCTTGGAGGTTACGCAGTATTTT | CASRGGRLEVTQYF
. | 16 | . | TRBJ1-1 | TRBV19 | TGTGCCACATCGAGGTCGCAGGGGATTAAACGGAGCGAGGCTTTCTTT | CATSRSQGIKRSEAFF
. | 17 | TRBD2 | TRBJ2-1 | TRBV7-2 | TGTGCCAGCAGCTTACTGGGACTAGCGGGGTCCTACAATGAGCAGTTCTTC | CASSLLGLAGSYNEQFF
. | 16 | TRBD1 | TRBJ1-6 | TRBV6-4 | TGTGCCAGCAGTGACTCCGGGACAGGGTATAATTCACCCCTCCACTTT | CASSDSGTGYNSPLHF
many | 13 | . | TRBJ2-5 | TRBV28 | TGTGCCAGCAGTAAAAGCGACGTGGGCCATACGTACTTC | CASSKSDVGHTYF
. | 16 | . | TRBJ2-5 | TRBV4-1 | TGCGCCAGCAGGGGATCGGGGCTTAGGGGGCAAGAGACCCAGTACTTC | CASRGSGLRGQETQYF
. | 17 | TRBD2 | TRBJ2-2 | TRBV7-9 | TGTGCCAGCAGCCCCAGAGGTAGCGGGGCGAACACCGGGGAGCTGTTTTTT | CASSPRGSGANTGELFF
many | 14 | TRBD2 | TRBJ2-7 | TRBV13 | TGTGCCAGCAGGACTAGCGGGAGGGCCTACGAGCAGTACTTC | CASRTSGRAYEQYF
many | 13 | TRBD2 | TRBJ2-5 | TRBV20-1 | TGCAGTGCTCTTGCGGGGGGGCAAGAGACCCAGTACTTC | CSALAGGQETQYF
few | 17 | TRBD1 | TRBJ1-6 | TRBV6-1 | TGTGCCAGCAGGGGAAAAGAACAGGGGGCTAATAATTCACCCCTCCACTTT | CASRGKEQGANNSPLHF
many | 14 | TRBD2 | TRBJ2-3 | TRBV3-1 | TGTGCCAGCAGCCGGGACTACCTCACAGATACGCAGTATTTT | CASSRDYLTDTQYF
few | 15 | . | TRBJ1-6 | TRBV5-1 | TGCGCCAGCAGCCCGGCGGGGACGGATAATTCACCCCTCCACTTT | CASSPAGTDNSPLHF
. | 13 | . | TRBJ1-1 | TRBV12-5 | TGTGCTAGTGGTTCCACAGGGTCGACTGAAGCTTTCTTT | CASGSTGSTEAFF
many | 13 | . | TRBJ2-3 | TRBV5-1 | TGCGCCAGTCACCGACAGCCCACAGATACGCAGTATTTT | CASHRQPTDTQYF
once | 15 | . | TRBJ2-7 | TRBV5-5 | TGTGCCAGCAGCTTGGCCGCCGGGACCTCCTACGAGCAGTACTTC | CASSLAAGTSYEQYF
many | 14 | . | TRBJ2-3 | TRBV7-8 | TGTGCCAGCAGCTTAGCGCGAAGCGCCGATACGCAGTATTTT | CASSLARSADTQYF
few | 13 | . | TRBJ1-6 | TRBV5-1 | TGCGCCAGCAGCTTCAGTAATAATTCACCCCTCCACTTT | CASSFSNNSPLHF
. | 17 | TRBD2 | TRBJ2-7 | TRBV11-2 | TGTGCCAGCAGCTTAGGGGGCGGACTAGCGGGATGGGACGAGCAGTACTTC | CASSLGGGLAGWDEQYF
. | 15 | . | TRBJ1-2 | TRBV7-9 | TGTGCCAGCAGCTCGCAGTCCGCCGGCCCCTATGGCTACACCTTC | CASSSQSAGPYGYTF
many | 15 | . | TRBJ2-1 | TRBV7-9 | TGTGCCAGCAGCCCCTTGACGGGACCATACAATGAGCAGTTCTTC | CASSPLTGPYNEQFF
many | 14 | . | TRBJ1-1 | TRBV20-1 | TGCAGTGCCAACCCCCTCGGGGGGAACACTGAAGCTTTCTTT | CSANPLGGNTEAFF
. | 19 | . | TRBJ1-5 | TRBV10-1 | TGCGCCAGCAGTGAGAACGGATCTGGCAGGGAAAGGAACAATCAGCCCCAGCATTTT | CASSENGSGRERNNQPQHF